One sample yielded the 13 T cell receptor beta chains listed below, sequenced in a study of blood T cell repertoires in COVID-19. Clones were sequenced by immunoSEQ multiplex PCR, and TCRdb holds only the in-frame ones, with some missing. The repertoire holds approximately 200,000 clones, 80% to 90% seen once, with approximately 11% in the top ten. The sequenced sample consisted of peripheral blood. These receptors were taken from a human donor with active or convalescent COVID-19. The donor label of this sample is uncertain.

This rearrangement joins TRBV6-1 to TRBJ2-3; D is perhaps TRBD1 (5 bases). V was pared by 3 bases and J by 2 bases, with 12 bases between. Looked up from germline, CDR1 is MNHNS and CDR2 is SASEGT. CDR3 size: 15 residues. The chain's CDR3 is CASSDADRPTDTQYF. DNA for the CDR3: TGTGCCAGCAGTGATGCTGACAGACCCACAGATACGCAGTATTTT.

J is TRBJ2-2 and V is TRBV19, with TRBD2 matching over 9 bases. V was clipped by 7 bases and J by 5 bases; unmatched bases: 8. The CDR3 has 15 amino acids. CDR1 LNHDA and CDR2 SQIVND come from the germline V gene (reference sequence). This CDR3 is CASNGGLARTGELFF. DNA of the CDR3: TGTGCCAGTAATGGCGGACTAGCGCGGACCGGGGAGCTGTTTTTT.

The CDR3 is CASSELLSGANTGELFF. CDR3 nucleotide sequence: TGTGCCAGCAGTGAACTCCTAAGCGGGGCGAACACCGGGGAGCTGTTTTTT. The rearrangement uses TRBV25-1 and TRBJ2-2, with 7 bases that match TRBD2. Germline V gene lookup returns CDR1 MGHDK and CDR2 SYGVNS. The CDR3 covers 17 residues. V shed 2 bases, J shed 0 bases, and the junction held 6 bases outside the gene matches.

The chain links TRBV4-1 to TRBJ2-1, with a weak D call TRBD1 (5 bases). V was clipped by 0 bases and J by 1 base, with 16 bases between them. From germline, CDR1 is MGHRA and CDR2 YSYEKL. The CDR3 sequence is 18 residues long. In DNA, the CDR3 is TGCGCCAGCAGCCAAGATGGGGCCCTTGGGAATTCCTACAATGAGCAGTTCTTC. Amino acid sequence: CASSQDGALGNSYNEQFF.

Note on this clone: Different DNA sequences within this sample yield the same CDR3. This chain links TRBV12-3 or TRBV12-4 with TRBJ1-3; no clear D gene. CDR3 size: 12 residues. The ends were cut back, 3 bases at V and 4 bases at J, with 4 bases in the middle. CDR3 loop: CASSFQGNTIYF. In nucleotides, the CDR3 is TGTGCCAGCAGTTTCCAGGGAAACACCATATATTTT.

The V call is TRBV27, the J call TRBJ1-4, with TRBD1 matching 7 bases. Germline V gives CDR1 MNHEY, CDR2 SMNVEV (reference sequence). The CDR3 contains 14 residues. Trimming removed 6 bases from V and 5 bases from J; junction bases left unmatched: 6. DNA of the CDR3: TGTGCCAGCAGCAGACAGGGACCAAATGAAAAACTGTTTTTT. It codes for CASSRQGPNEKLFF.

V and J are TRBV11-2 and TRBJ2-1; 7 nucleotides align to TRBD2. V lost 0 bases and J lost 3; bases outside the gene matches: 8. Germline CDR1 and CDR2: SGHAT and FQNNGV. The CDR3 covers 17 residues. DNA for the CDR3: TGTGCCAGCAGCTTAGATCTGGGTAGCGGGCACTACAATGAGCAGTTCTTC. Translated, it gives CASSLDLGSGHYNEQFF.

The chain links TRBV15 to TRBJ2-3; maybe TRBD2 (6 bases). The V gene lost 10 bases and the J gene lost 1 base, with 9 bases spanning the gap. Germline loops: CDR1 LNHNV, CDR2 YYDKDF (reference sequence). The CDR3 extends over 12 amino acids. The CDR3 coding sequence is TGTGCCAGCGGGGACCGCACAGATACGCAGTATTTT. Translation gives CASGDRTDTQYF. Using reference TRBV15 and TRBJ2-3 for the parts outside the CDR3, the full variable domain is DAMVIQNPRYQVTQFGKPVTLSCSQTLNHNVMYWYQQKSSQAPKLLFHYYDKDFNNEADTPDNFQSRRPNTSFCFLDIRSPGLGDTAMYLCASGDRTDTQYFGPGTRLTVL.

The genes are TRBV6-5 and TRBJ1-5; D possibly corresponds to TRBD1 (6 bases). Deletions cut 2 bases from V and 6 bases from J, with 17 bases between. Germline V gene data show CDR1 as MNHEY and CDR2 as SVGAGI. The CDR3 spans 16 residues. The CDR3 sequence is CASSYLGPGAGQPQHF. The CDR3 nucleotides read TGTGCCAGCAGTTACCTAGGGCCAGGGGCGGGTCAGCCCCAGCATTTT.

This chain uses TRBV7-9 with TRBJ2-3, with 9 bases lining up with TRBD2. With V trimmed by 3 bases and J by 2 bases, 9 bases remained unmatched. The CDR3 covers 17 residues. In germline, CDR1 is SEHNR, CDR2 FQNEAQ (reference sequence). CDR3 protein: CASSFAPQRGATDTQYF. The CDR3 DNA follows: TGTGCCAGCAGCTTTGCCCCCCAGCGGGGGGCCACAGATACGCAGTATTTT.

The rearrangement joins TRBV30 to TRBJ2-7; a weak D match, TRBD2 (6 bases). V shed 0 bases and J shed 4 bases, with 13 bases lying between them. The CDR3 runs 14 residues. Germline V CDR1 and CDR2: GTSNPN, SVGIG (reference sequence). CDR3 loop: CAWSVPREEYEQYF. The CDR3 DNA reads TGTGCCTGGAGTGTACCGCGGGAAGAATACGAGCAGTACTTC.

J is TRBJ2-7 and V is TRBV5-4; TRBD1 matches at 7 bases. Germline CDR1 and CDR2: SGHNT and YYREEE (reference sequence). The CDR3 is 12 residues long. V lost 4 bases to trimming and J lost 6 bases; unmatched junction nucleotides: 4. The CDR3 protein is CASSLTGVEQYF. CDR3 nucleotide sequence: TGTGCCAGCAGCCTAACAGGGGTCGAGCAGTACTTC.

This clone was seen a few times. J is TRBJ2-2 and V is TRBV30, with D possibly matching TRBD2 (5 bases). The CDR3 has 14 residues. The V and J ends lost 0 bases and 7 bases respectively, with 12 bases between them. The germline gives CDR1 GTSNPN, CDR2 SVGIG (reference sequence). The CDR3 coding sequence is TGTGCCTGGAGTGTAGGGATGGCGGGCGGGGAGCTGTTTTTT. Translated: CAWSVGMAGGELFF.